The rows below give T cell receptor beta chains drawn from one sample of a study of T cell repertoires in cytomegalovirus infection. Antigens for these TCRs are unknown. One entry per CDR3 protein, called by TCRdb with MiXCR from the reads. The top ten hold about 20% of the sample, which has nearly 700,000 distinct CDR3 sequences, roughly 30% seen once. Sample: cultured PBMCs, taken from culture after CMV antigen stimulation. These receptors all come from a human donor in good health (CMV status not recorded). Some clones in this sample may be carry-over from other donors' samples. Both conserved end residues are part of each CDR3. D genes are given only for firm matches. For some rows the clone size is stated as once, few or many, or as a class when expanded; others skip it.

J | D | V | size | CDR3 | DNA
TRBJ1-1 | . | TRBV6-5 | few | CASRPGLRNTEAFF | TGTGCCAGCAGGCCTGGACTTAGGAACACTGAAGCTTTCTTT
TRBJ2-1 | TRBD2 | TRBV29-1 | . | CSVLHYSGGSSYNEQFF | TGCAGCGTTCTCCACTATAGCGGCGGGAGTTCCTACAATGAGCAGTTCTTC
TRBJ2-1 | TRBD2 | TRBV7-2 | many | CASSRTGTSGFYNEQFF | TGTGCCAGCAGCCGTACCGGGACTAGCGGATTCTACAATGAGCAGTTCTTC
TRBJ2-4 | . | TRBV4-1 | . | CASALKTNSPGKNIQYF | TGCGCCAGCGCCCTAAAAACGAACTCCCCTGGCAAAAACATTCAGTACTTC
TRBJ1-2 | TRBD1 | TRBV20-1 | . | CSVQGSYGYTF | TGCAGTGTACAGGGGAGTTATGGCTACACCTTC
TRBJ2-7 | . | TRBV6-2/TRBV6-3 | . | CASRELASDEQYF | TGTGCCAGCAGAGAACTAGCCTCCGACGAGCAGTACTTC
TRBJ2-2 | . | TRBV9 | few | CASSAEPVAGELFF | TGTGCCAGCAGCGCCGAGCCCGTAGCCGGGGAGCTGTTTTTT
TRBJ2-1 | . | TRBV7-2 | . | CASSLAWYGSSYNEQFF | TGTGCCAGCAGCTTAGCTTGGTACGGTAGCTCCTACAATGAGCAGTTCTTC
TRBJ2-3 | . | TRBV4-3 | . | CASSIATGGLADTQYF | TGCGCCAGCAGTATAGCTACGGGGGGCCTTGCAGATACGCAGTATTTT
TRBJ1-3 | . | TRBV5-1 | . | CASSLDPGNTIHF | TGCGCCAGCAGCCTTGATCCTGGAAACACCATACATTTT
TRBJ1-6 | . | TRBV3-1 | . | CASTVDGGGRYNSPLHF | TGTGCCAGCACCGTCGATGGGGGTGGAAGGTATAATTCACCCCTCCACTTT
TRBJ1-2 | . | TRBV15 | few | CATSRDIENNGYTF | TGTGCCACCAGCAGAGATATAGAGAACAATGGCTACACCTTC
TRBJ2-1 | . | TRBV15 | few | CATSNPYNEQFF | TGTGCCACCAGCAATCCCTACAATGAGCAGTTCTTC
TRBJ1-6 | TRBD1 | TRBV28 | few | CASSLGTGGYNSPLHF | TGTGCCAGCAGTTTGGGGACAGGTGGTTATAATTCACCCCTCCACTTT
TRBJ2-7 | TRBD1 | TRBV12-3/TRBV12-4 | few | CASSYTGGTYEQYF | TGTGCCAGCAGTTACACAGGGGGGACCTACGAGCAGTACTTC
TRBJ1-1 | . | TRBV7-8 | few | CASSLGLGRVAFF | TGTGCCAGCAGCTTGGGGTTAGGGCGCGTAGCTTTCTTT
TRBJ2-7 | TRBD1 | TRBV5-1 | . | CASSWGETGFEQYF | TGCGCCAGCAGCTGGGGTGAGACAGGGTTTGAGCAGTACTTC
TRBJ2-1 | . | TRBV7-2 | . | CASSSFRGDEQFF | TGTGCCAGCAGCTCCTTCAGGGGAGATGAGCAGTTCTTC
TRBJ2-3 | . | TRBV11-1 | . | CASSLPGARTDTQYF | TGTGCCAGCAGCTTACCGGGGGCTCGCACAGATACGCAGTATTTT
TRBJ2-5 | TRBD1 | TRBV12-3/TRBV12-4 | few | CASSLGGTANQETQYF | TGTGCCAGCAGTTTAGGGGGGACAGCCAACCAAGAGACCCAGTACTTC
TRBJ1-4 | . | TRBV18 | few | CASSPSMTVNEKLFF | TGTGCCAGCTCACCATCAATGACAGTGAATGAAAAACTGTTTTTT
TRBJ1-5 | . | TRBV7-2 | many | CASSPSFSNQPQHF | TGTGCCAGCAGCCCATCATTCAGCAATCAGCCCCAGCATTTT
TRBJ2-1 | . | TRBV7-9 | . | CATVVLVGSHEQFF | TGTGCCACCGTCGTACTAGTCGGTTCGCATGAGCAGTTCTTC
TRBJ2-1 | . | TRBV12-3/TRBV12-4 | few | CASSTRDRNEQFF | TGTGCCAGCAGTACCCGAGACAGGAATGAGCAGTTCTTC
TRBJ2-7 | . | TRBV7-9 | . | CASSLLTASYEQYF | TGTGCCAGCAGCTTATTGACGGCCTCCTACGAGCAGTACTTC
TRBJ1-1 | . | TRBV5-1 | . | CASRRETEAFF | TGCGCCAGCAGAAGGGAGACTGAAGCTTTCTTT
TRBJ2-5 | TRBD1 | TRBV6-6 | . | CASSYKSLTGGATETQYF | TGTGCCAGCAGTTACAAGTCACTGACAGGGGGCGCGACCGAGACCCAGTACTTC
TRBJ2-3 | . | TRBV18 | few | CASSPKRSSTDTQYF | TGTGCCAGCTCACCAAAGAGGTCTAGCACAGATACGCAGTATTTT
TRBJ2-3 | TRBD2 | TRBV20-1 | few | CSATAPNSGRTDTQYF | TGCAGTGCTACCGCCCCCAATAGCGGGAGGACAGATACGCAGTATTTT
TRBJ2-3 | . | TRBV20-1 | . | CSAPRGDNTDTQYF | TGCAGTGCTCCCCGGGGAGATAACACAGATACGCAGTATTTT
TRBJ1-4 | . | TRBV20-1 | few | CSARVGGDEKLFF | TGCAGTGCTAGAGTGGGCGGAGATGAAAAACTGTTTTTT
TRBJ1-5 | . | TRBV20-1 | . | CSASLRGQGNQPQHF | TGCAGTGCTAGTCTGCGCGGGCAGGGCAATCAGCCCCAGCATTTT
TRBJ1-6 | . | TRBV6-2/TRBV6-3 | . | CASSYYGNSPLHF | TGTGCCAGCAGTTACTACGGGAATTCACCCCTCCACTTT
TRBJ2-2 | . | TRBV7-2 | . | CASIFGPNRELFF | TGTGCCAGCATTTTCGGGCCCAACCGGGAGCTGTTTTTT
TRBJ1-4 | . | TRBV7-2 | many | CASSKGLPTTNEKLFF | TGTGCCAGCAGCAAGGGACTCCCTACAACTAATGAAAAACTGTTTTTT
TRBJ2-1 | . | TRBV5-4 | . | CASSFIVGAGNEQFF | TGTGCCAGCAGCTTTATCGTGGGAGCGGGCAATGAGCAGTTCTTC
TRBJ2-6 | . | TRBV27 | . | CASSDQGAGANVLTF | TGTGCCAGCTCGGATCAGGGTGCTGGGGCCAACGTCCTGACTTTC
TRBJ2-7 | . | TRBV27 | few | CATGRYEQYF | TGTGCCACTGGAAGGTACGAGCAGTACTTC
TRBJ1-2 | TRBD1 | TRBV7-2 | many | CASSTRQGNYGYTF | TGTGCCAGCAGCACTCGACAGGGTAACTATGGCTACACCTTC
TRBJ2-7 | . | TRBV6-5 | . | CASSNPSYEQYF | TGTGCCAGCAGTAACCCCTCCTACGAGCAGTACTTC
TRBJ2-5 | . | TRBV7-9 | few | CASSLAVEVFQETQYF | TGTGCCAGCAGCTTAGCGGTAGAGGTTTTTCAAGAGACCCAGTACTTC
TRBJ1-1 | . | TRBV2 | . | CASIPGQVSVTEAFF | TGTGCCAGCATCCCTGGGCAGGTATCGGTCACTGAAGCTTTCTTT
TRBJ2-7 | . | TRBV20-1 | . | CSASRGPGATTYEQYF | TGCAGTGCTAGCCGGGGCCCAGGAGCCACCACCTACGAGCAGTACTTC
TRBJ2-1 | . | TRBV19 | . | CASTPRGSYNEQFF | TGTGCCAGTACCCCCAGGGGCTCCTACAATGAGCAGTTCTTC
TRBJ1-1 | . | TRBV7-9 | . | CASSFVSGDTEAFF | TGTGCCAGCAGCTTCGTATCAGGGGACACTGAAGCTTTCTTT
TRBJ2-7 | . | TRBV7-9 | . | CASSPLLEQYF | TGTGCCAGCAGCCCCCTACTGGAGCAGTACTTC
TRBJ1-2 | TRBD1 | TRBV20-1 | . | CSARPTGTGFFHTF | TGCAGTGCTAGACCCACCGGGACAGGGTTTTTTCACACCTTC
TRBJ2-7 | TRBD2 | TRBV7-9 | few | CASSQGLAGVYEQYF | TGTGCCAGCAGCCAAGGACTAGCGGGAGTATACGAGCAGTACTTC
TRBJ2-1 | TRBD2 | TRBV11-2 | . | CASSPRTSVRGPYNEQFF | TGTGCCAGCAGCCCTAGGACTAGCGTTAGGGGGCCCTACAATGAGCAGTTCTTC
TRBJ1-2 | TRBD1 | TRBV4-3 | . | CASSQGPMTRDRDNYGYTF | TGCGCCAGCAGCCAAGGACCTATGACCCGAGACAGGGATAACTATGGCTACACCTTC
TRBJ1-1 | . | TRBV27 | few | CASRWRRGTEAFF | TGTGCCAGCAGATGGAGACGGGGCACTGAAGCTTTCTTT
TRBJ1-6 | TRBD1 | TRBV11-3 | . | CASSFPGQGDLYNSPLHF | TGTGCCAGCAGCTTCCCGGGACAGGGGGATTTATATAATTCACCCCTCCACTTT